A single sample is the source of the 22 T cell receptor beta chains below, sequenced in a study of T cell repertoires in cytomegalovirus infection. TCRdb re-derived calls from the reads in MiXCR, one entry per CDR3 protein. The sample lists fewer than 550,000 distinct CDR3 sequences, approximately 17% occurring once. Sample: CD8+ T cells from PBMCs. All receptors derive from a human donor in good health (CMV status not recorded). Some clones in this sample may be carry-over from other donors' samples.

This clonotype occurred a few times. The genes are TRBV24-1 and TRBJ1-5; D gene ambiguous. Trimming left V 9 bases short and J 0 bases short, with 8 bases between. This CDR3 is 13 amino acids long. Germline V CDR1 and CDR2: KGHDR, SFDVKD. Written as DNA, the CDR3 is TGTGCCACCCAGCGGGATAGCAATCAGCCCCAGCATTTT. It encodes CATQRDSNQPQHF.

The CDR3 sequence is CASSQDTPGYRAYGYTF. As DNA, the CDR3 is TGCGCCAGCAGCCAAGACACACCAGGCTACAGGGCCTATGGCTACACCTTC. The chain combines TRBV4-1 with TRBJ1-2; a weak D match, TRBD1 (6 bases). CDR1 is MGHRA and CDR2 is YSYEKL in the germline V gene. Trimming pared 0 bases from V and 4 bases from J, leaving 18 bases between. CDR3 length: 17 residues.

Regarding this clonotype: At one boundary the junction diverges from the germline segment, which might be a read error. This chain uses TRBV27 with TRBJ1-6; D unresolved. The CDR3 is 11 amino acids. CDR1 MNHEY and CDR2 SMNVEV come from the germline V gene (reference sequence). CDR3 in amino acids: CASIFNSPLQF. DNA for the CDR3: TGTGCCAGCATTTTTAATTCACCCCTCCAATTT.

This clonotype has more than one count but fewer than ten. The chain links TRBV10-3 to TRBJ2-7; 9 positions agree with TRBD2. Germline V lookup: CDR1 ENHRY, CDR2 SYGVKD. The CDR3 runs 15 residues. V trimming: 2 bases; J trimming: 2 bases; junction bases outside the gene matches: 4. In DNA, the CDR3 is TGTGCCATCAGTGAGACTAGCGGGCGAACCTACGAGCAGTACTTC. Protein sequence: CAISETSGRTYEQYF.

The chain couples TRBV5-1 to TRBJ1-1; D is ambiguous. Germline V gene lookup returns CDR1 SGHRS and CDR2 YFSETQ. Trimming stripped 4 bases from V and 1 base from J, with 20 bases between. The CDR3 length is 17 residues. This chain's CDR3 is CASSPNMGYSANTEAFF. The CDR3 region has the DNA TGCGCCAGCAGCCCCAACATGGGGTATTCGGCGAACACTGAAGCTTTCTTT.

This clonotype has only a few counts. The chain employs TRBV20-1 and TRBJ1-2; tentative D call: TRBD1 (6 bases). V was shortened by 3 bases and J by 8 bases, with 13 bases between the two germline ends. CDR1 and CDR2 (germline): DFQATT, SNEGSKA (reference sequence). The CDR3 consists of 12 residues. The CDR3 here is CSASSGHEGYTF. In DNA form, the CDR3 reads TGCAGTGCTAGTTCGGGACATGAGGGCTACACCTTC.

There are a few counts of this clonotype. The gene calls are TRBV7-9 and TRBJ1-1; tentatively, D is TRBD1 (5 bases). Trimming took off 5 bases at V and 5 bases at J, with 24 bases between the two ends. This CDR3 has 17 residues. Germline V gene sequence: CDR1 SEHNR, CDR2 FQNEAQ (reference sequence). CDR3 coding DNA: TGTGCCAGCAGCGAGCCCCGGGACCGACGGAGGGGTACTGAAGCTTTCTTT. This codes for CASSEPRDRRRGTEAFF.

This clonotype was observed a few times. Compared with germline, one end of the junction differs, possibly owing to a read error. This sequence joins TRBV4-2 and TRBJ2-7; no clear D gene. Germline CDR1 is LGHNA and CDR2 is YNFKEQ. The CDR3 has 11 amino acids. CDR3 DNA sequence: TGTGCCAGCAGCCAAGACGAGAAAGCCGCCTTC. As protein: CASSQDEKAAF.

This clonotype was picked up a small number of times. The V gene is TRBV6-5, the J gene TRBJ2-1; no definite D call. Looked up from germline, CDR1 is MNHEY and CDR2 is SVGAGI. The CDR3 extends over 14 amino acids. Between the trimmed V and J ends, which lost 0 bases and 8 bases, there was a span of 11 bases. The CDR3 is CASSYSQAWDEQFF. The CDR3, as DNA: TGTGCCAGCAGTTACTCGCAGGCCTGGGATGAGCAGTTCTTC.

This clonotype was found many times. V and J are TRBV12-3 or TRBV12-4 and TRBJ1-5; D is uncertain. With 3 bases removed from V and 4 bases from J, the gap between germline ends came to 7 bases. The CDR3 is 13 amino acids. CDR3 amino acids: CASSFQANQPQHF. DNA of the CDR3: TGTGCCAGCAGTTTCCAGGCTAATCAGCCCCAGCATTTT.

V gene TRBV28 combines with J gene TRBJ1-2, with D possibly matching TRBD1 (5 bases). The germline V and J ends were trimmed by 5 bases and 0 bases, with 10 bases remaining between them. The germline CDR1 and CDR2 sequences are MDHEN and SYDVKM. The length of the CDR3 is 14 residues. CDR3 coding DNA: TGTGCCAGCAGTCCCAGGGACCCTAACTATGGCTACACCTTC. This translates into CASSPRDPNYGYTF.

In this sample, this clonotype turned up a few times. The V call is TRBV27, the J call TRBJ2-7; no firm D call. There are 14 residues in the CDR3. The V gene lost 1 base and the J gene lost 0 bases, with 7 bases spanning the gap. The germline V gene has CDR1 MNHEY and CDR2 SMNVEV (reference sequence). As DNA, the CDR3 is TGTGCCAGCAGTTTATGGCCAGGCTCCTACGAGCAGTACTTC. Encoded protein: CASSLWPGSYEQYF.

The V call is TRBV27, the J call TRBJ2-7, with no clear D. Germline CDR1 and CDR2: MNHEY and SMNVEV (reference sequence). The CDR3 is 13 amino acids. Trimming took off 4 bases at V and 3 bases at J, with 10 bases between the two ends. The DNA for the CDR3 is TGTGCCAGCAGTTCGAACGGCCTCTACGAGCAGTACTTC. Protein sequence: CASSSNGLYEQYF.

A word on this clonotype: A much larger clone is a single base away; this may be a read error. It is likely a read error, because the conserved phenylalanine at the end of the CDR3 is missing. The V and J genes are TRBV27 and TRBJ2-7; tentative D call: TRBD1 (5 bases). The CDR3 is 15 residues long. Between the trimmed V and J ends, which lost 3 bases and 4 bases, there was a span of 16 bases. CDR1 MNHEY and CDR2 SMNVEV come from the germline V gene (reference sequence). The CDR3 DNA sequence: TGTGCCAGCAGTTTTGGGGCGGCTAGTAAGTACGAGCAGTACTTA. Translated: CASSFGAASKYEQYL.

This chain links TRBV11-2 with TRBJ2-1; maybe TRBD2 (6 bases). The germline CDR1 and CDR2 sequences are SGHAT and FQNNGV. V was shortened by 4 bases and J by 8 bases, with 21 bases between the two germline ends. CDR3 length: 16 amino acids. CDR3 residues: CASSSPPGRGWDEQFF. The CDR3 nucleotides read TGTGCCAGCAGCTCGCCCCCGGGGCGGGGCTGGGATGAGCAGTTCTTC.

In its sample, this clonotype was seen a few times. The V gene is TRBV5-6, the J gene TRBJ2-1, with TRBD2 matching over 7 bases. With V trimmed by 1 base and J by 9 bases, 7 bases remained unmatched. The germline V gene has CDR1 SGHDT and CDR2 YYEEEE. This CDR3 spans 14 amino acids. The DNA for the CDR3 is TGTGCCAGCAGCTTGTGGGGCGGGAGCACTGAGCAGTTCTTC. Its translation: CASSLWGGSTEQFF.

This clonotype was observed many times. The DNA of the CDR3 is TGTGCCAGCAGCTTGCTAGCAACTGAGACCCAGTACTTC. It codes for CASSLLATETQYF. The V call is TRBV7-6, the J call TRBJ2-5; D possibly corresponds to TRBD2 (5 bases). The V gene lost 3 bases and the J gene lost 5 bases, with 10 bases spanning the gap. This CDR3 has 13 residues. CDR1 SGHVS and CDR2 FNYEAQ come from the germline V gene.

This clonotype was recorded only once. The V gene is TRBV20-1, the J gene TRBJ1-2; D gene unclear. This CDR3 spans 12 amino acids. V lost 6 bases and J lost 1, with 9 bases in between. Germline CDR1 and CDR2: DFQATT and SNEGSKA (reference sequence). The CDR3 bases are TGCAGTGCCGCCCCAGATAACTATGGCTACACCTTC. This encodes CSAAPDNYGYTF.

This clonotype has just a few counts. The rearrangement links TRBV24-1 to TRBJ1-5; TRBD1 aligns across 8 bases. Germline lookup yields CDR1 KGHDR and CDR2 SFDVKD. The CDR3 runs to 15 residues. Trimming at V came to 4 bases and at J to 6 bases, leaving 7 bases not matched to a gene. The CDR3 loop is CATSDRTGWGQPQHF. CDR3 nucleotide sequence: TGTGCCACCAGTGACCGGACAGGGTGGGGTCAGCCCCAGCATTTT.

As for this clonotype: This sequence may be a read error, since a much larger clone differs from it by one base. This chain connects TRBV5-4 to TRBJ1-1; 8 bases map to TRBD1. This CDR3 has 16 amino acids. The V gene's germline CDR1 is SGHNT and CDR2 YYREEE (reference sequence). The CDR3 nucleotides are TGTGCCAGCTGCTTGGAAGGACAGGGATGGAACACTGAAGCTTTCTTT. This translates into CASCLEGQGWNTEAFF. Drawing the rest from reference TRBV5-4 and TRBJ1-1, the complete variable domain is ETGVTQSPTHLIKTRGQQVTLRCSSQSGHNTVSWYQQALGQGPQFIFQYYREEENGRGNFPPRFSGLQFPNYSSELNVNALELDDSALYLCASCLEGQGWNTEAFFGQGTRLTVV.

This clonotype occurred a few times. The J gene is TRBJ2-3, the V gene TRBV9, with 9 nucleotides matching TRBD2. V shed 2 bases and J 0 bases; nucleotides not matched to a gene: 7. The CDR3 is made up of 17 amino acids. CDR1 and CDR2 (germline): SGDLS, YYNGEE. The CDR3: CASSVYSGGASTDTQYF. CDR3 sequence (DNA): TGTGCCAGCAGCGTTTATAGCGGGGGAGCTAGCACAGATACGCAGTATTTT.

The V call is TRBV5-1, the J call TRBJ2-7; 10 bases are a match to TRBD2. Germline-derived CDR1 and CDR2 are SGHRS and YFSETQ. The CDR3 contains 17 residues. V shed 3 bases and J 5 bases; nucleotides not matched to a gene: 14. For the CDR3, the DNA is TGCGCCAGCAGCTCGGACACTAGCGGGACTATTTGGAACGAGCAGTACTTC. Encoded protein: CASSSDTSGTIWNEQYF. The whole variable domain, remainder taken from reference TRBV5-1 and TRBJ2-7, is KAGVTQTPRYLIKTRGQQVTLSCSPISGHRSVSWYQQTPGQGLQFLFEYFSETQRNKGNFPGRFSGRQFSNSRSEMNVSTLELGDSALYLCASSSDTSGTIWNEQYFGPGTRLTVT.